Listed below are T cell receptor beta chains from one sample, sequenced in a study of blood T cell repertoires in COVID-19. Repertoires were generated with immunoSEQ multiplex PCR, while TCRdb's copy carries only in-frame clones and drops some. Of over 65,000 clones detected, roughly 86% appear once; the ten largest clones hold around 10%. The sample consisted of peripheral blood. The source of these receptors is a human donor in a cohort sampled during active COVID-19. Each CDR3 is given with its conserved first and last residue. D genes are given only for firm matches. Clone size is not always given. Where it is, it says once, few, many or a class for expanded clones.

abundance	v_gene	j_gene	d_gene	CDR3nt	CDR3aa
-	TRBV5-1	TRBJ1-6	TRBD1	TGCGCCAGCAGTCCAGGGGGTATTGTAGGTTCACCCCTCCACTTT	CASSPGGIVGSPLHF
-	TRBV18	TRBJ2-7	-	TGTGCCAGCTCACCGCGAGGCGACTCAGAGCAGTACTTC	CASSPRGDSEQYF
few	TRBV5-1	TRBJ2-2	-	TGCGCCAGCAGCTCAAACCCTTTTACATCGAACACCGGGGAGCTGTTTTTT	CASSSNPFTSNTGELFF
-	TRBV11-3	TRBJ1-3	-	TGTGCCAGCAGCCGCAGTTCTGGAAACACCATATATTTT	CASSRSSGNTIYF
many	TRBV19	TRBJ2-1	-	TGTGCCAGTACTAGAGAGGGGCAGGATAACAATGAGCAGTTCTTC	CASTREGQDNNEQFF
once	TRBV19	TRBJ1-2	TRBD1	TGTGCCAGTAATCCCCGGGACAGGGAGTCCTATGGCTACACCTTC	CASNPRDRESYGYTF
-	TRBV27	TRBJ1-2	TRBD1	TGTGCCAGCAGGCGACAGGGCTCTCTAGCTGGCTATACCTTC	CASRRQGSLAGYTF
-	TRBV7-9	TRBJ1-5	-	TGTGCCAGCAGCTTGGGGAGTGGCAGGGGTTACGGTCAGCCCCAGCATTTT	CASSLGSGRGYGQPQHF
-	TRBV7-7	TRBJ2-5	TRBD2	TGTGCCAGCAGCTTAGGGCAGAAAGGAGCGGGGGGGACACAAGAGACCCAGTACTTC	CASSLGQKGAGGTQETQYF
-	TRBV5-1	TRBJ2-5	TRBD2	TGCGCCAGCAGCCGACGGACTAGCGGGGGTCTACAGATACAAGAGACCCAGTACTTC	CASSRRTSGGLQIQETQYF
-	TRBV5-5	TRBJ1-6	-	TGTGCCAGCAGCTTGCCAGGAAGCTCCTATAATTCACCCCTCCACTTT	CASSLPGSSYNSPLHF
once	TRBV6-2/TRBV6-3	TRBJ2-3	TRBD2	TGTGCCAGCAGTTACGCTCTAGCGGAACACACAGATACGCAGTATTTT	CASSYALAEHTDTQYF
-	TRBV19	TRBJ2-7	-	TGTGCCAGTAGTATAGCCAAAACTCGAATCTACGAGCAGTACTTC	CASSIAKTRIYEQYF
-	TRBV7-2	TRBJ1-2	-	TGTGCCAGCAGCCTCCGGGGGGACTATGGCTACACCTTC	CASSLRGDYGYTF
-	TRBV7-2	TRBJ2-3	TRBD2	TGTGCCAGCAGCATAACCGGGACTAGCGGGGGGGCTGGCACAGATACGCAGTATTTT	CASSITGTSGGAGTDTQYF
-	TRBV4-3	TRBJ1-3	TRBD1	TGCGCCAGCAGCCAGGGAACAGGGGGCTTCGGAAACACCATATATTTT	CASSQGTGGFGNTIYF
-	TRBV28	TRBJ1-3	-	TGTGCCAGCACCACGCAGGTGATCTCTGGAAACACCATATATTTT	CASTTQVISGNTIYF
-	TRBV5-1	TRBJ1-6	-	TGCGCCAGCAGCTTGGAAGGGGAATCACCCCTCCACTTT	CASSLEGESPLHF
-	TRBV10-3	TRBJ2-7	-	TGTGCCATCAGTGTGGGCACCTCCTACGAGCAGTACTTC	CAISVGTSYEQYF
-	TRBV15	TRBJ2-1	TRBD2	TGTGCCACCAGCAGAGGCGGCGGGGGGGTATACAATGAGCAGTTCTTC	CATSRGGGGVYNEQFF
-	TRBV13	TRBJ2-1	TRBD2	TGTGCCAGCAGCCCATCCCCGACTAGCGGGGGGGCGGTCAATGAGCAGTTCTTC	CASSPSPTSGGAVNEQFF
-	TRBV10-3	TRBJ2-1	TRBD1	TGTGCCATCAGGGACGGGACAGGGGGTTACAATGAGCAGTTCTTC	CAIRDGTGGYNEQFF
-	TRBV19	TRBJ1-1	-	TGTGCCAGTCGGCGGACAGCGAACACTGAAGCTTTCTTT	CASRRTANTEAFF
-	TRBV7-9	TRBJ2-3	TRBD2	TGTGCCAGCAGCCTCGTACTAGCGGGGCCCACAGATACGCAGTATTTT	CASSLVLAGPTDTQYF
-	TRBV18	TRBJ1-5	TRBD1	TGTGCCAGCTCCCCCGGGACAGGGGAAGGTCAGCCCCAGCATTTT	CASSPGTGEGQPQHF
-	TRBV5-1	TRBJ2-3	TRBD2	TGCGCCAGCCGCGGGGGAACTAGCACAGATACGCAGTATTTT	CASRGGTSTDTQYF
-	TRBV6-5	TRBJ1-6	-	TGTGCCAGCGGGGGAGGGTGGAATTCACCCCTCCACTTT	CASGGGWNSPLHF
-	TRBV9	TRBJ1-4	-	TGTGCCAGCAGCCCCTCCTCCAGGGGTGGGGATGAAAAACTGTTTTTT	CASSPSSRGGDEKLFF
-	TRBV30	TRBJ1-5	-	TGTGCCTGGAGTGGACAGGTTAGCAATCAGCCCCAGCATTTT	CAWSGQVSNQPQHF
-	TRBV19	TRBJ1-2	TRBD1	TGTGCCAGTAGTCGGGGACAGAGTTCCTATGGCTACACCTTC	CASSRGQSSYGYTF
-	TRBV5-1	TRBJ1-4	TRBD1	TGCGCCAGCAGCCCGGGACAGGTTAAGGAAAAACTGTTTTTT	CASSPGQVKEKLFF
-	TRBV7-8	TRBJ2-5	TRBD2	TGTGCCAGCAGCCGAGCGGGGGGGCCTATGGAGACCCAGTACTTC	CASSRAGGPMETQYF
-	TRBV28	TRBJ1-2	-	TGTGCCAGCAGTTTGGGGGGGCGAGTGGACTATGGCTACACCTTC	CASSLGGRVDYGYTF
once	TRBV7-2	TRBJ2-7	-	TGTGCCAGCAGCCCAAGGGGTGCCGAGCAGTACTTC	CASSPRGAEQYF
-	TRBV9	TRBJ2-3	-	TGTGCCAGCAGCGCTAGAGCGGAGCGCACAGATACGCAGTATTTT	CASSARAERTDTQYF
-	TRBV7-2	TRBJ2-3	TRBD1	TGTGCCAGCAGCCACGGACAGGGGATTGCCGGGGGGGATACGCAGTATTTT	CASSHGQGIAGGDTQYF
-	TRBV2	TRBJ2-7	TRBD1	TGTGCCAGCGGAAGGGACAGGGTGGGCGAGCAGTACTTC	CASGRDRVGEQYF
-	TRBV5-5	TRBJ1-2	-	TGTGCCAGCAGCTTTCGGTTTTATGGCTACACCTTC	CASSFRFYGYTF
-	TRBV30	TRBJ1-5	-	TGTGCCTGGAGTGGACTTAATCAGCCCCAGCATTTT	CAWSGLNQPQHF
-	TRBV9	TRBJ1-2	TRBD1	TGTGCCAGCAGCACGCCGGACAGGGAAAACAATGGCTACACCTTC	CASSTPDRENNGYTF
-	TRBV21-1	TRBJ2-7	-	TGTGCCAGCAGCATTCCTCTGCGGGTTTACGAGCGGTACTTC	CASSIPLRVYERYF
-	TRBV9	TRBJ1-1	-	TGTGCCAGCAGCGTAGAGTCCGGACATAAGAACACTGAAGCTTTCTTT	CASSVESGHKNTEAFF